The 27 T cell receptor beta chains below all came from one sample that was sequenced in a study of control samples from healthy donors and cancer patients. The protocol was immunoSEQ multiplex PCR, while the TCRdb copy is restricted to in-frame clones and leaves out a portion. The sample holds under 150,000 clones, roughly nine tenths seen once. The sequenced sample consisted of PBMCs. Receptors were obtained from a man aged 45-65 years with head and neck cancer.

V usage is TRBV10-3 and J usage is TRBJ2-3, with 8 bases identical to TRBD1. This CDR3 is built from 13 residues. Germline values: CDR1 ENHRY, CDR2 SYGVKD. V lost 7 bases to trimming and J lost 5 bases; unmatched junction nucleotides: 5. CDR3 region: CAITGQGGDTQYF. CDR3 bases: TGTGCCATCACCGGACAGGGTGGAGATACGCAGTATTTT.

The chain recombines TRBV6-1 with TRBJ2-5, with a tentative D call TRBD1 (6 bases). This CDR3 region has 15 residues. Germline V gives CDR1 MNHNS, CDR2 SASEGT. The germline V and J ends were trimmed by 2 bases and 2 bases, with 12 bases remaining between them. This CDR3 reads CASSESWTEQETQYF. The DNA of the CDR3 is TGTGCCAGCAGTGAAAGTTGGACAGAACAAGAGACCCAGTACTTC.

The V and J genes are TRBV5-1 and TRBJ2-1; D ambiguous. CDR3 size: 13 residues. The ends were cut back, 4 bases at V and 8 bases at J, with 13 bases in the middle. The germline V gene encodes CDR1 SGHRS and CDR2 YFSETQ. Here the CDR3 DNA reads TGCGCCAGCAGCCGGCGATCAGGTGATGAGCAGTTCTTC. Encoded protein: CASSRRSGDEQFF.

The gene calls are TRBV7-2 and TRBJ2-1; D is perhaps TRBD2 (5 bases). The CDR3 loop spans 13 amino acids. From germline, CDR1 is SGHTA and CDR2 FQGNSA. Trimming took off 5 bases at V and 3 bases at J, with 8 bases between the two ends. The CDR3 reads CASSPTSYNEQFF. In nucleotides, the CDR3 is TGTGCCAGCAGCCCCACTAGCTACAATGAGCAGTTCTTC.

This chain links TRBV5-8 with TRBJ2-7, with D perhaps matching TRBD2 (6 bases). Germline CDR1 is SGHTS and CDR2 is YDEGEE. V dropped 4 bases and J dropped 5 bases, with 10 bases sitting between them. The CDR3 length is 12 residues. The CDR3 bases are TGTGCCAGCAGCCATGGGAGGAACGAGCAGTACTTC. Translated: CASSHGRNEQYF.

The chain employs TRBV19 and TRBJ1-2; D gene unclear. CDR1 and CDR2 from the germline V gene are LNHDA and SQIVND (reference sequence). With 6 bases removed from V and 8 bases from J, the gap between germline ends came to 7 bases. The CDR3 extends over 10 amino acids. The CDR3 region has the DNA TGTGCCAGTAGATCGGGGGGCTACACCTTC. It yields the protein CASRSGGYTF.

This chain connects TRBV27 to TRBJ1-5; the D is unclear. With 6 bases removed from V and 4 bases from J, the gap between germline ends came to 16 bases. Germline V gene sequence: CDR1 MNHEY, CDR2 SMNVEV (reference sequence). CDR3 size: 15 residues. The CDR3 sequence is CASSPQPSPNQPQHF. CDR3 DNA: TGTGCCAGCAGCCCGCAGCCGTCTCCAAATCAGCCCCAGCATTTT.

In DNA, the CDR3 is TGCAGCGTGATGAGCCTTGCAGAGAACACTGAAGCTTTCTTT. This translates into CSVMSLAENTEAFF. The J gene is TRBJ1-1, the V gene TRBV29-1; D is uncertain. Germline loops: CDR1 SQVTM, CDR2 ANQGSEA. V was clipped by 6 bases and J by 1 base, with 15 bases between them. This CDR3 region has 14 residues.

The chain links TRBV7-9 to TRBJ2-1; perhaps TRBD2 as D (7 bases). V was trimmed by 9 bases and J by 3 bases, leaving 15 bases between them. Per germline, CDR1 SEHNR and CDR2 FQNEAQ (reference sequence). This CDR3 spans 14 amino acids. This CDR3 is CASPPGGYYNEQFF. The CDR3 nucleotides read TGTGCCAGTCCCCCGGGGGGCTACTACAATGAGCAGTTCTTC. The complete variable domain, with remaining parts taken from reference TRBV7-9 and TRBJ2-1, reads DTGVSQNPRHKITKRGQNVTFRCDPISEHNRLYWYRQTLGQGPEFLTYFQNEAQLEKSRLLSDRFSAERPKGSFSTLEIQRTEQGDSAMYLCASPPGGYYNEQFFGPGTRLTVL.

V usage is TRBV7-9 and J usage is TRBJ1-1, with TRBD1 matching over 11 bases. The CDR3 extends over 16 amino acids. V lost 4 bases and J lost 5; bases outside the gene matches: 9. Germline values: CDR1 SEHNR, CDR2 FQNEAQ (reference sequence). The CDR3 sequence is CASSSPLDRGHTEAFF. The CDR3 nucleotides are TGTGCCAGCAGCTCGCCTTTGGACAGGGGGCATACTGAAGCTTTCTTT.

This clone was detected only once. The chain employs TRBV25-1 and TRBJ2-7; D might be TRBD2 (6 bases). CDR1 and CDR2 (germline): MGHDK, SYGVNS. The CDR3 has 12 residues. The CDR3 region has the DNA TGTGCTTCCGGTAGCGGACGCTACGAGCAGTACTTC. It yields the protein CASGSGRYEQYF.

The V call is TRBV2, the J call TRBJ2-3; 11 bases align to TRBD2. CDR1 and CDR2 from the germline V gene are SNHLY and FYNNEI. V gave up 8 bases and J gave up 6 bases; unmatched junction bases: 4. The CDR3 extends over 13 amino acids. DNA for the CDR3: TGTGCCAGCTCGGGACTAGCGGCGGATACGCAGTATTTT. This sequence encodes CASSGLAADTQYF.

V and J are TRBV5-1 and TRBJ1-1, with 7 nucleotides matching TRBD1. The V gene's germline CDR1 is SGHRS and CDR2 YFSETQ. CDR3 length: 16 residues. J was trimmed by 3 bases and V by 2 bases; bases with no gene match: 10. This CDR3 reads CASSFQTGHGDTEAFF. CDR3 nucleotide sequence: TGCGCCAGCAGCTTTCAGACAGGGCATGGGGACACTGAAGCTTTCTTT.

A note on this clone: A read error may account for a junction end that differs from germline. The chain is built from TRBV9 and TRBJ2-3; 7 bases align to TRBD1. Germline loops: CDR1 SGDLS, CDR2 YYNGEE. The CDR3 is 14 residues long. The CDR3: CASSVVIGTDMQYF. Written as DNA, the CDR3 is TGTGCCAGCAGCGTTGTTATTGGGACAGATATGCAGTATTTT.

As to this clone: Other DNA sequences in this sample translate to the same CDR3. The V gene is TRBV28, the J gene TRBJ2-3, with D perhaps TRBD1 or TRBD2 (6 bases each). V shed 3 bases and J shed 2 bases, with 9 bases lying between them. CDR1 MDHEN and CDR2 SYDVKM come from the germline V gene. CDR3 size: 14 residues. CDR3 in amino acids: CASSLGGYTDTQYF. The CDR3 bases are TGTGCCAGCAGTTTGGGGGGCTACACAGATACGCAGTATTTT.

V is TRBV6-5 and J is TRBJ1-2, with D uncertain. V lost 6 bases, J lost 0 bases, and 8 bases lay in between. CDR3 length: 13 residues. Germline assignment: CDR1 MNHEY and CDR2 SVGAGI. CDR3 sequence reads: CASSPQSNYGYTF. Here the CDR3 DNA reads TGTGCCAGCAGCCCCCAATCTAACTATGGCTACACCTTC.

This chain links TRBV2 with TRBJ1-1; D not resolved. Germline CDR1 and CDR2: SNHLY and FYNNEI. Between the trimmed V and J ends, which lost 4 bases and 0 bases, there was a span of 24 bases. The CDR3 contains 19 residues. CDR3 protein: CASSGGFGLSFTVNTEAFF. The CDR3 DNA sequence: TGTGCCAGCAGTGGCGGGTTCGGGTTATCATTCACGGTGAACACTGAAGCTTTCTTT.

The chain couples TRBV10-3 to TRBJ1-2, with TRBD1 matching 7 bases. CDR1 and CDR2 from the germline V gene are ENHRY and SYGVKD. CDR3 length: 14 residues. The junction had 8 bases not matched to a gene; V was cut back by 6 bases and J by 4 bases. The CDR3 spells CAISSTGQSYGYTF. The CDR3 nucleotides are TGTGCCATCAGCTCGACAGGGCAAAGCTATGGCTACACCTTC.

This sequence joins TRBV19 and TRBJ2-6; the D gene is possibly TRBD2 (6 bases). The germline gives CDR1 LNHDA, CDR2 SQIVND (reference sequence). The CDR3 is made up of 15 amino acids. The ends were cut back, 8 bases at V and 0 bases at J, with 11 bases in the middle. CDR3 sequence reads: CASRGISSGANVLTF. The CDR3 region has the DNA TGTGCCAGTCGGGGGATCAGCTCTGGGGCCAACGTCCTGACTTTC.

The DNA of the CDR3 is TGTGCCAGCAGCCTAGGGGGCATCTATGAGCAGTTCTTC. The encoded protein is CASSLGGIYEQFF. The chain has TRBV7-3 and TRBJ2-1; 7 bases fit TRBD1. The CDR3 is 13 residues long. V gave up 5 bases and J gave up 8 bases; unmatched junction bases: 6. Germline V gives CDR1 SGHTA, CDR2 FQGTGA.

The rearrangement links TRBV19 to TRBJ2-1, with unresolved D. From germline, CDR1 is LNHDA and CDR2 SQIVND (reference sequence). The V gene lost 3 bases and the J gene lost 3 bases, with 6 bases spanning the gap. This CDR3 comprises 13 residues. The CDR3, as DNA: TGTGCCAGTAGTATCGAGAGCTACAATGAGCAGTTCTTC. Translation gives CASSIESYNEQFF. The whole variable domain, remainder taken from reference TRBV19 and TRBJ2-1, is DGGITQSPKYLFRKEGQNVTLSCEQNLNHDAMYWYRQDPGQGLRLIYYSQIVNDFQKGDIAEGYSVSREKKESFPLTVTSAQKNPTAFYLCASSIESYNEQFFGPGTRLTVL.

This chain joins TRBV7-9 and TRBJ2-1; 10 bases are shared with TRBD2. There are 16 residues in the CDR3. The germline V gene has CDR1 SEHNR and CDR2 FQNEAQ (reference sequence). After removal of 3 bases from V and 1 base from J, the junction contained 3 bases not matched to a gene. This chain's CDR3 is CASSLLAGVSYNEQFF. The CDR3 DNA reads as TGTGCCAGCAGCTTGCTAGCGGGAGTATCCTACAATGAGCAGTTCTTC.

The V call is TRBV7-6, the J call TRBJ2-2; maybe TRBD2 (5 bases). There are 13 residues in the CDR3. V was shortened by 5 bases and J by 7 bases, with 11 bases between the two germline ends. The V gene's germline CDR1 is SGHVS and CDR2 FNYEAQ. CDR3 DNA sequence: TGTGCCAGCAGCCCCCTCGGGGACGGGGAGCTGTTTTTT. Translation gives CASSPLGDGELFF.

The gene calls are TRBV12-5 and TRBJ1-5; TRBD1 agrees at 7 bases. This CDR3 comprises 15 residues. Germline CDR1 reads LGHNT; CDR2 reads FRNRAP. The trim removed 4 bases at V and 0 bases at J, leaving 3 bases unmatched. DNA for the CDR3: TGTGCTAGTGGTTCGGGACAGTATAGCAATCAGCCCCAGCATTTT. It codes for CASGSGQYSNQPQHF.

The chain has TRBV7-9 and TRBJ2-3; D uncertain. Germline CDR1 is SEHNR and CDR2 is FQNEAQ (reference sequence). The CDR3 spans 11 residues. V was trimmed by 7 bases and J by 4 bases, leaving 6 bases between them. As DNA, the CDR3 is TGTGCCAGCACCTACTCAGATACGCAGTATTTT. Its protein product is CASTYSDTQYF.

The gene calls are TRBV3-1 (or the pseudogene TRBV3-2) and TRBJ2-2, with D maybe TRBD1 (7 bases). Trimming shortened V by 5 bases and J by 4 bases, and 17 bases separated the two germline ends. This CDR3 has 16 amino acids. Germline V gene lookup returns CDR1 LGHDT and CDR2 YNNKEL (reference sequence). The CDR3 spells CASSYLFQGGTGELFF. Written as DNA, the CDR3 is TGTGCCAGCAGCTATCTCTTCCAGGGGGGCACCGGGGAGCTGTTTTTT.

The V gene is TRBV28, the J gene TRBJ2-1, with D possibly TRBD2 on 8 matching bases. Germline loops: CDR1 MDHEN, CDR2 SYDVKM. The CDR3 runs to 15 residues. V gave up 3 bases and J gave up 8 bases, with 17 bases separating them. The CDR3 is CASSFGTAGVDEQFF. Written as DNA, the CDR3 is TGTGCCAGCAGTTTTGGGACAGCGGGAGTGGATGAGCAGTTCTTC.